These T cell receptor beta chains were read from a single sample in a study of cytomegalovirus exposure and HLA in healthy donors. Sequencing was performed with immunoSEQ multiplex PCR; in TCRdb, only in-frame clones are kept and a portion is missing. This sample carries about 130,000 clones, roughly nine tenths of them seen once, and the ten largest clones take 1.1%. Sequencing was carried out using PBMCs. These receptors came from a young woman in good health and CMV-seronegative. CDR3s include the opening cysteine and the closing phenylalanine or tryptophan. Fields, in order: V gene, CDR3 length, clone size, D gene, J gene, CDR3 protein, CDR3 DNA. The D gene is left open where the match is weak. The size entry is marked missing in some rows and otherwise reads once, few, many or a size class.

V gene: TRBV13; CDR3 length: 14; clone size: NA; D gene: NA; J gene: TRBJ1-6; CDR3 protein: CASSLARSNSPLHF; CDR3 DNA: TGTGCCAGCAGCTTAGCACGGAGTAATTCACCCCTCCACTTT
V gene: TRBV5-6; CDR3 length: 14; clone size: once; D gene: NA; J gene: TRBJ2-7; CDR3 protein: CASSPAWGAYEQYF; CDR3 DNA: TGTGCCAGCAGCCCGGCGTGGGGGGCCTACGAGCAGTACTTC
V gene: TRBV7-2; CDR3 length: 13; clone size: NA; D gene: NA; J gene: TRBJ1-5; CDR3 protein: CASSIQIDQPQHF; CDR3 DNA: TGTGCCAGCAGCATCCAGATTGATCAGCCCCAGCATTTT
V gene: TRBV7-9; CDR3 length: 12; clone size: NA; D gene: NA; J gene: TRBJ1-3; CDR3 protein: CALRDKGNTIYF; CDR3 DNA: TGTGCCTTACGGGACAAAGGAAACACCATATATTTT
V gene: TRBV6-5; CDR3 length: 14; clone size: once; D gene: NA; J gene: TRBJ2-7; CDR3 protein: CASKLVGEAGEQYF; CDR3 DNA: TGTGCCAGCAAATTAGTCGGGGAGGCTGGCGAGCAGTACTTC
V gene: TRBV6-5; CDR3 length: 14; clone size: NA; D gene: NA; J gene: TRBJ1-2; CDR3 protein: CASSYTTLISGYTF; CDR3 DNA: TGTGCCAGCAGTTACACAACACTAATTTCTGGCTACACCTTC
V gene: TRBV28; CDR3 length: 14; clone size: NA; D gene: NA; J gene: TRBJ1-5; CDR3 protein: CASSFLGLSQPQHF; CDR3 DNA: TGTGCCAGCAGTTTTCTTGGGCTGAGTCAGCCCCAGCATTTT
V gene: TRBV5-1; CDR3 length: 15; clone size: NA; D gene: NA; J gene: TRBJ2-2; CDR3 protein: CASSPDNKDTGELFF; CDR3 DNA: TGCGCCAGCAGCCCAGACAATAAAGACACCGGGGAGCTGTTTTTT
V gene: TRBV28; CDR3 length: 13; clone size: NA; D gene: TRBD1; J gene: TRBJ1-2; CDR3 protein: CATTTGENYGYTF; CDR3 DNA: TGTGCCACCACGACAGGGGAGAACTATGGCTACACCTTC
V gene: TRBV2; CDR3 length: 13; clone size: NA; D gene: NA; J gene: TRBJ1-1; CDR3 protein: CASNGGMNTEAFF; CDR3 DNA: TGTGCCAGCAACGGGGGAATGAACACTGAAGCTTTCTTT
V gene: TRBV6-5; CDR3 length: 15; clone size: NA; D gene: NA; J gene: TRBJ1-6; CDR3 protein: CASSYGQGFNSPLHF; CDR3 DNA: TGTGCCAGCAGTTACGGCCAGGGATTCAATTCACCCCTCCACTTT
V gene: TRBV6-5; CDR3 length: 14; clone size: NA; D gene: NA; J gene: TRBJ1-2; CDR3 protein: CASSYSMGDYGYTF; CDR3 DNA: TGTGCCAGCAGTTACTCGATGGGAGACTATGGCTACACCTTC
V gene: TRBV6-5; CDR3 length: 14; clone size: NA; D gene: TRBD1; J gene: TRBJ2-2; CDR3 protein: CASSRGQSTGELFF; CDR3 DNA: TGTGCCAGCAGCAGGGGACAGAGCACCGGGGAGCTGTTTTTT
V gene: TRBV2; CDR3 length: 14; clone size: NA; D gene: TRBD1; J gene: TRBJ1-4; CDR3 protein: CASSARTGNEKLFF; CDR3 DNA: TGTGCCAGCAGTGCTAGGACAGGGAATGAAAAACTGTTTTTT
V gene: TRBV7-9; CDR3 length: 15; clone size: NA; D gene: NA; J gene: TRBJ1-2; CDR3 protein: CASIPGGYENYGYTF; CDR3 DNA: TGTGCCAGCATCCCGGGAGGCTACGAGAACTATGGCTACACCTTC
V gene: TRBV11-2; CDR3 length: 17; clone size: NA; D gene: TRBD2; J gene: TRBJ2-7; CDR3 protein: CASSLLTSGRMVVEQYF; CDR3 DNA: TGTGCCAGCAGCCTCCTGACTAGCGGGAGAATGGTAGTCGAGCAGTACTTC
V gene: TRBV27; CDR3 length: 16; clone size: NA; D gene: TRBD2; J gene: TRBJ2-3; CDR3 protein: CASRISGTSGSDTQYF; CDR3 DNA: TGTGCCAGCAGAATTAGCGGGACTAGCGGGTCAGATACGCAGTATTTT
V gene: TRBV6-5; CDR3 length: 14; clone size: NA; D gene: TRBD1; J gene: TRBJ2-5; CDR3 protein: CASRLQGIQETQYF; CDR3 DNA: TGTGCCAGCAGGCTACAGGGGATCCAAGAGACCCAGTACTTC
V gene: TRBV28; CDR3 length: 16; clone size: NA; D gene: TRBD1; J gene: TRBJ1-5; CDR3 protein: CASSLSGQGSGQPQHF; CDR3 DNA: TGTGCCAGCAGTTTATCGGGACAGGGATCGGGTCAGCCCCAGCATTTT
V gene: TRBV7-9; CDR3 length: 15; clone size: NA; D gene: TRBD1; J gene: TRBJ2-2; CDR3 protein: CASSAGTGFTGELFF; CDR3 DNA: TGTGCCAGCAGCGCCGGGACAGGGTTCACCGGGGAGCTGTTTTTT
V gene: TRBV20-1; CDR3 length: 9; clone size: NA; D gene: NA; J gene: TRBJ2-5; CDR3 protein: CSAEETQYF; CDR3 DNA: TGCAGTGCCGAGGAGACCCAGTACTTC
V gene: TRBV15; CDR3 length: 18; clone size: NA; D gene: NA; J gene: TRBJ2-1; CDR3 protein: CATSRDRGARSPYNEQFF; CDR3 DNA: TGTGCCACCAGCAGAGATCGGGGGGCGAGGTCGCCCTACAATGAGCAGTTCTTC
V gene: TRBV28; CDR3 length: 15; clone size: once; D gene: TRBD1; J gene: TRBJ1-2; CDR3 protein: CASSTPTGGLGGYTF; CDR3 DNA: TGTGCCAGCAGTACCCCGACAGGGGGCTTAGGGGGCTACACCTTC
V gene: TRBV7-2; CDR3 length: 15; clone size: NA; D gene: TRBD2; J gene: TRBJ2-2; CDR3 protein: CASSDREGSGGELFF; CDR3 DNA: TGTGCCAGCAGCGACCGGGAGGGCAGTGGCGGGGAGCTGTTTTTT
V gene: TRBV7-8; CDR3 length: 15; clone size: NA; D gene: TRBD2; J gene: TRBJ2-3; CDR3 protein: CASSPAGTRGDTQYF; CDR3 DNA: TGTGCCAGCAGCCCGGCGGGGACTAGGGGAGATACGCAGTATTTT
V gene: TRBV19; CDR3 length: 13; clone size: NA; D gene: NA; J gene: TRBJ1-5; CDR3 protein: CASLGQSNQPQHF; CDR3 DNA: TGTGCCAGCCTCGGACAGAGCAATCAGCCCCAGCATTTT
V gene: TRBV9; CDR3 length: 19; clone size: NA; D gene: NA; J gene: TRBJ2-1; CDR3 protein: CASSAGGLLILNSYNEQFF; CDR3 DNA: TGTGCCAGCAGTGCGGGTGGACTGCTAATCCTGAACTCCTACAATGAGCAGTTCTTC
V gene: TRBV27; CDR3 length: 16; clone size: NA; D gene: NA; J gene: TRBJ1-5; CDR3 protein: CASSPTRGGVVQPQHF; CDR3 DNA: TGTGCCAGCAGTCCGACCAGAGGGGGGGTCGTTCAGCCCCAGCATTTT
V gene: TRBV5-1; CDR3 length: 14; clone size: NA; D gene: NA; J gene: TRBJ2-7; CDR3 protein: CASSVAGGTDEQYF; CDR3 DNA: TGCGCCAGCAGCGTTGCTGGCGGGACCGACGAGCAGTACTTC
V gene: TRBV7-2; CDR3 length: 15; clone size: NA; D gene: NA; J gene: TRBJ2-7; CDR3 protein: CASSFYAGPSYEQYF; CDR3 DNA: TGTGCCAGCAGCTTTTACGCGGGCCCTTCCTACGAGCAGTACTTC
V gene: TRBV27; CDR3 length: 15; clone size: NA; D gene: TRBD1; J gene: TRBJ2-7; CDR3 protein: CACSARGPPDHEQYF; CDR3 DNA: TGTGCCTGTTCCGCTAGGGGGCCGCCGGACCACGAGCAGTACTTC
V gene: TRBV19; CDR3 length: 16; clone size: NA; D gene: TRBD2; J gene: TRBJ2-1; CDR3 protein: CASSIDSGFPYNEQFF; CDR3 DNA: TGTGCCAGTAGTATAGATAGCGGGTTTCCCTACAATGAGCAGTTCTTC
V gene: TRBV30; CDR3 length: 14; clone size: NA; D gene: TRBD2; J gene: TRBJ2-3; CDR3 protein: CACRTSGTTDTQYF; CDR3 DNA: TGTGCCTGTAGGACTAGCGGGACCACAGATACGCAGTATTTT
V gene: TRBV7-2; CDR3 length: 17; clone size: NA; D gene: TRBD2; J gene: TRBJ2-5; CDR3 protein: CASSSQGSGGYLGTQYF; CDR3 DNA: TGTGCCAGCAGCTCCCAGGGTAGCGGGGGGTATCTTGGGACCCAGTACTTC
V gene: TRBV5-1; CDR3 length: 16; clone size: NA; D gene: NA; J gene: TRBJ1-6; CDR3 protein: CASSSPRGVGNSPLHF; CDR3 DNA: TGCGCCAGCAGCTCCCCCAGGGGAGTGGGTAATTCACCCCTCCACTTT
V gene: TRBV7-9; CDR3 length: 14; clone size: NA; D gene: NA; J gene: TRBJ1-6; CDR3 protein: CASSLTQSNSPLHF; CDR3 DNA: TGTGCCAGCAGCTTAACACAGTCTAATTCACCCCTCCACTTT
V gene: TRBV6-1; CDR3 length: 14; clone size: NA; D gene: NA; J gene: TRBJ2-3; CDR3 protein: CASSEGQGLDTQYF; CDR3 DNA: TGTGCCAGCAGTGAAGGTCAGGGGTTAGATACGCAGTATTTT
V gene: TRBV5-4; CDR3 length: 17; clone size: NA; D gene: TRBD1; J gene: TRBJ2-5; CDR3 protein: CASSPGTGGRGEETQYF; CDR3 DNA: TGTGCCAGCAGCCCGGGGACAGGGGGTCGAGGTGAAGAGACCCAGTACTTC
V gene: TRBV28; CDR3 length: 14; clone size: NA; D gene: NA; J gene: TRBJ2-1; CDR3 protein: CASSSDSAYNEQFF; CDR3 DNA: TGTGCCAGCAGTTCGGACAGCGCCTACAATGAGCAGTTCTTC